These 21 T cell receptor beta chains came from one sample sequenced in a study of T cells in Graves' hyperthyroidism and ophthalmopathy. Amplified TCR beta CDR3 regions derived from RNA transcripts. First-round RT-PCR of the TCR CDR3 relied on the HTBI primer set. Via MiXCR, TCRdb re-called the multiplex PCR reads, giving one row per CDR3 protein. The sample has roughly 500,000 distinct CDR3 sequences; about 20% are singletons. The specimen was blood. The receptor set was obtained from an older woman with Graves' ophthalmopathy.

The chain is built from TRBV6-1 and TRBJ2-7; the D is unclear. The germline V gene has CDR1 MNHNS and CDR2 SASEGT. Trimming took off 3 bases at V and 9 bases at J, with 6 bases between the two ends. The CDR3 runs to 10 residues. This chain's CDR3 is CASSDTGQYF. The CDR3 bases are TGTGCCAGCAGTGACACGGGGCAGTACTTC.

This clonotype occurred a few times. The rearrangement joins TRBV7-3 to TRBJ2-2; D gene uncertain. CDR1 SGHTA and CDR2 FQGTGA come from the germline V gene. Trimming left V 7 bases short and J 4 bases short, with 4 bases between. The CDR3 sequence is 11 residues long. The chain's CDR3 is CASKGTGELFF. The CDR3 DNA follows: TGTGCCAGCAAGGGCACCGGGGAGCTGTTTTTT.

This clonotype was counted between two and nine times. The DNA for the CDR3 is TGTGCCAGCAGCGTAGTTACCCCCGATGGCTACACCTTC. Translated: CASSVVTPDGYTF. V and J are TRBV9 and TRBJ1-2; no firm D call. This CDR3 spans 13 amino acids. Germline values: CDR1 SGDLS, CDR2 YYNGEE. Trimming left V 0 bases short and J 6 bases short, with 9 bases between.

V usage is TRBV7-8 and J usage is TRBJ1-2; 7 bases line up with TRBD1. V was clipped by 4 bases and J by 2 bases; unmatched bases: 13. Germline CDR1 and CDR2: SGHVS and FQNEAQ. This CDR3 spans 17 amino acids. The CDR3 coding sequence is TGTGCCAGCAGCTCACTTAAGTCTAACAGGGGAAACTATGGCTACACCTTC. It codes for CASSSLKSNRGNYGYTF.

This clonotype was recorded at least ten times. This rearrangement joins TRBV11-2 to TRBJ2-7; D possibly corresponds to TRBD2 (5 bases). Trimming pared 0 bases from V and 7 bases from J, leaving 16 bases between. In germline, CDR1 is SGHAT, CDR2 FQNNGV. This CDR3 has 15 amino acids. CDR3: CASSLERSGTPEQYF. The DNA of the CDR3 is TGTGCCAGCAGCTTAGAACGATCGGGAACCCCTGAGCAGTACTTC.

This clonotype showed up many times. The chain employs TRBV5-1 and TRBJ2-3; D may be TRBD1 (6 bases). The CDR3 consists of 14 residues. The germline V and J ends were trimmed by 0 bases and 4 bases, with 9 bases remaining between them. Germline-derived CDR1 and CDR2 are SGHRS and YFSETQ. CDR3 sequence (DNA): TGCGCCAGCAGCTTGGAACAGGGTGCAGATACGCAGTATTTT. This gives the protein CASSLEQGADTQYF.

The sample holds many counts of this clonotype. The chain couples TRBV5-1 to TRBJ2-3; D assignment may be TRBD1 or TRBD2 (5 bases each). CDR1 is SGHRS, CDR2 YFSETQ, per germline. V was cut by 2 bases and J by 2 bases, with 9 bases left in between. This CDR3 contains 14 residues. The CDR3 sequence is CASSFGAYTDTQYF. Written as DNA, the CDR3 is TGCGCCAGCAGCTTCGGGGCCTACACAGATACGCAGTATTTT.

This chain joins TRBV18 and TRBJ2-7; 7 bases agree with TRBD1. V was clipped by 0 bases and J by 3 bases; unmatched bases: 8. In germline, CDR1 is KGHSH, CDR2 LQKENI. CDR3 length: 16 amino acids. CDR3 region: CASSPPSRTGNYEQYF. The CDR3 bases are TGTGCCAGCTCACCACCGTCCAGGACAGGAAACTACGAGCAGTACTTC.

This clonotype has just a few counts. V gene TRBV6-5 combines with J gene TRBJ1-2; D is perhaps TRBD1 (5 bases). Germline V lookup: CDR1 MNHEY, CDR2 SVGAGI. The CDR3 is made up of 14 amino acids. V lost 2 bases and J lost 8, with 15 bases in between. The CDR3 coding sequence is TGTGCCAGCAGTTACGACGGGGCCCCCAGGGGCTACACCTTC. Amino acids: CASSYDGAPRGYTF.

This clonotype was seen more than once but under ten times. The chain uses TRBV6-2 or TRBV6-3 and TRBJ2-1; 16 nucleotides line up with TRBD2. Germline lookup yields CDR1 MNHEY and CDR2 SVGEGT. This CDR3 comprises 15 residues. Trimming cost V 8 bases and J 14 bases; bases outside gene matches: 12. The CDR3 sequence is CASGRDRGTSGREFF. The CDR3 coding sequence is TGTGCCAGCGGCCGGGACAGGGGGACTAGCGGGAGGGAGTTCTTC.

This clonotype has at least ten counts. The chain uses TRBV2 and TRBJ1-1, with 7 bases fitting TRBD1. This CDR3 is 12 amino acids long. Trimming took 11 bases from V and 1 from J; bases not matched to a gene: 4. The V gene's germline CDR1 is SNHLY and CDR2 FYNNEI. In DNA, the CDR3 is TGTGCCTGGAGGACAGGGAACACTGAAGCTTTCTTT. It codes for CAWRTGNTEAFF.

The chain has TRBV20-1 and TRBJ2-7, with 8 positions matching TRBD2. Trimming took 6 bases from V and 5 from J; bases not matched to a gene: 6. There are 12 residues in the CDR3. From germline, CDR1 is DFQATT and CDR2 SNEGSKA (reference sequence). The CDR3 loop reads CSAEREKHEQYF. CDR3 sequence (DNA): TGCAGTGCAGAGCGGGAGAAGCACGAGCAGTACTTC.

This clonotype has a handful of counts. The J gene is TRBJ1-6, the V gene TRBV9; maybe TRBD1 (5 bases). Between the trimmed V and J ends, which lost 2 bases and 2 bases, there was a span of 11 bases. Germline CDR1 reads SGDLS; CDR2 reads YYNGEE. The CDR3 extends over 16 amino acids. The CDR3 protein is CASSVTDTAYNSPLHF. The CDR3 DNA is TGTGCCAGCAGCGTTACGGACACGGCCTATAATTCACCCCTCCACTTT.

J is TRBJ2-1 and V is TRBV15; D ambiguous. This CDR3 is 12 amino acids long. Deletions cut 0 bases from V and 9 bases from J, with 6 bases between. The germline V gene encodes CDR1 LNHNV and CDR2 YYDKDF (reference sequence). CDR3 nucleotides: TGTGCCACCAGCAGAGATTTTGTTGAGCAGTTCTTC. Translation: CATSRDFVEQFF. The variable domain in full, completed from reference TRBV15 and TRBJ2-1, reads DAMVIQNPRYQVTQFGKPVTLSCSQTLNHNVMYWYQQKSSQAPKLLFHYYDKDFNNEADTPDNFQSRRPNTSFCFLDIRSPGLGDTAMYLCATSRDFVEQFFGPGTRLTVL.

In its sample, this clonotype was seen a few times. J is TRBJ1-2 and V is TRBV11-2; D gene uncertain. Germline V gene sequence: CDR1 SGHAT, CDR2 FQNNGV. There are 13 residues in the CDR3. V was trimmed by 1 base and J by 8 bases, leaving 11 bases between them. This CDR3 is CASSLVAPLGYTF. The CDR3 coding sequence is TGTGCCAGCAGCTTAGTTGCCCCCTTAGGCTACACCTTC.

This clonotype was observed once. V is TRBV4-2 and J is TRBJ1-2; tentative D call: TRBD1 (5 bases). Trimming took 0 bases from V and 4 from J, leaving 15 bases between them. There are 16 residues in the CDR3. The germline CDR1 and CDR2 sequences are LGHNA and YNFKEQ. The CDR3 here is CASSQEGGAGGYGYTF. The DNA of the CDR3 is TGTGCCAGCAGCCAAGAGGGAGGGGCTGGTGGCTATGGCTACACCTTC.

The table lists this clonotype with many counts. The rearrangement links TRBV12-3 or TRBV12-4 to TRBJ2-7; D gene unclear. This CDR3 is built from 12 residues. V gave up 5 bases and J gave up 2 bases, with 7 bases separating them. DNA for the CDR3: TGTGCCAGCAGTCGACACCCCTACGAGCAGTACTTC. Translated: CASSRHPYEQYF.

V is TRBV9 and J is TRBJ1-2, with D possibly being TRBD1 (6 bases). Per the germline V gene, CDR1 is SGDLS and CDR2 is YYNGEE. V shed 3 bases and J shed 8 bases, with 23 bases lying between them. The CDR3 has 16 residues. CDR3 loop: CASSGGADHTLLGYTF. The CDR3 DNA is TGTGCCAGCAGCGGGGGGGCGGACCATACTCTCCTAGGCTACACCTTC. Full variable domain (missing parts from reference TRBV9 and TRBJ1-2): DSGVTQTPKHLITATGQRVTLRCSPRSGDLSVYWYQQSLDQGLQFLIQYYNGEERAKGNILERFSAQQFPDLHSELNLSSLELGDSALYFCASSGGADHTLLGYTFGSGTRLTVV.

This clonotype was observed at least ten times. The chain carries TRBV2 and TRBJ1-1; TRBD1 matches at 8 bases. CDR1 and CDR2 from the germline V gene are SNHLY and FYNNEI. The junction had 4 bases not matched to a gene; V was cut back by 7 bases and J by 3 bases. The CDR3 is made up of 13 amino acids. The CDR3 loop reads CASTPTGDTEAFF. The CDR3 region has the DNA TGTGCCAGCACCCCGACAGGGGACACTGAAGCTTTCTTT.

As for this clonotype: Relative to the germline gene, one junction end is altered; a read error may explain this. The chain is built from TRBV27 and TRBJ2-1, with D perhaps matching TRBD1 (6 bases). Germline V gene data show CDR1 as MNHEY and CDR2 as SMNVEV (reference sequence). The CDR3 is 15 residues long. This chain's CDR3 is CAGRYRESSYNEQFF. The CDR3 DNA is TGTGCCGGCAGGTACAGGGAAAGCTCCTACAATGAGCAGTTCTTC.

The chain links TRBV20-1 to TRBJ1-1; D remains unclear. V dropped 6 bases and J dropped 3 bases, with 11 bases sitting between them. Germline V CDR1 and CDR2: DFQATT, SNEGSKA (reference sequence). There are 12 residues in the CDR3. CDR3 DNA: TGCAGTGCGCTGTCCGGGTACACTGAAGCTTTCTTT. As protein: CSALSGYTEAFF.